This T cell receptor (beta chain) was captured in a study of early T cells in non-severe SARS-CoV-2 infection. This clonotype occurred many times. TCRdb reprocessed the 5' RACE reads via MiXCR and lists one record per CDR3 protein. The repertoire has 55,000 to 70,000 distinct CDR3 sequences, over 9% of them found once; the top ten carry under 2%. Germline lookup yields CDR1 SGHAT and CDR2 FQNNGV. The CDR3 consists of 12 residues. The V and J ends lost 5 bases and 9 bases, in that order; junction bases with no gene match: 3. The chain has TRBV11-2 and TRBJ1-5; 8 nucleotides agree with TRBD1. Sequenced input: whole blood. This sequence was found in an adult who was a healthcare worker with PCR-confirmed SARS-CoV-2 infection or an uninfected control (not recorded which). Here the CDR3 DNA reads TGTGCCAGCAGCCCAGACAGGGGGCCCCAGCATTTT. Its protein product is CASSPDRGPQHF.